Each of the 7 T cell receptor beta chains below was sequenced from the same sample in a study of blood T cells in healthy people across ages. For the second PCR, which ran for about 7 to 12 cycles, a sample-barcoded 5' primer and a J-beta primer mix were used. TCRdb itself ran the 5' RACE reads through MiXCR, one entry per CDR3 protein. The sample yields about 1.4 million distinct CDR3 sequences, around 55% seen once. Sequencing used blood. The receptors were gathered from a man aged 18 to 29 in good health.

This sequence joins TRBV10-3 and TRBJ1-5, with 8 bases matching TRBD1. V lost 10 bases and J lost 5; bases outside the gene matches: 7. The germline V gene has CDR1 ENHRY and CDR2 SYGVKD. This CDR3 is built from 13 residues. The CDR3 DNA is TGTGCCAACAGGAAACAGGGGGATCAGCCCCAGCATTTT. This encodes CANRKQGDQPQHF.

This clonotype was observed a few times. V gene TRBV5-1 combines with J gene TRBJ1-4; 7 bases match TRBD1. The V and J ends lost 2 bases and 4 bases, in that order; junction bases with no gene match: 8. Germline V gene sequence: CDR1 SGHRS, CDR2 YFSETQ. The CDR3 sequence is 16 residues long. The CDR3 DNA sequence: TGCGCCAGCAGCTTAACAGGGGCCAGGGGTAATGAAAAACTGTTTTTT. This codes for CASSLTGARGNEKLFF.

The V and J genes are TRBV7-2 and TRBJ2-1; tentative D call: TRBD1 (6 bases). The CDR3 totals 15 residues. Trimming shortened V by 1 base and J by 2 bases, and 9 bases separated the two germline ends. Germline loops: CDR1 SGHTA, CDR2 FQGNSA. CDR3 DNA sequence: TGTGCCAGCAGCTTAGACGCAGGGGCCTACAATGAGCAGTTCTTC. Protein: CASSLDAGAYNEQFF. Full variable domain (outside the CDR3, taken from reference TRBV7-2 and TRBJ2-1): GAGVSQSPSNKVTEKGKDVELRCDPISGHTALYWYRQSLGQGLEFLIYFQGNSAPDKSGLPSDRFSAERTGGSVSTLTIQRTQQEDSAVYLCASSLDAGAYNEQFFGPGTRLTVL.

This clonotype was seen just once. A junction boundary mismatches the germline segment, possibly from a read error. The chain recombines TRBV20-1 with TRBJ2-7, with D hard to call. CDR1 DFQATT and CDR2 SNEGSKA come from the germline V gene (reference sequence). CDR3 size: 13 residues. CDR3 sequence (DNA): TGCAGTGCCAGAGAAACCTGGTCCTACGAGCAGTACTTC. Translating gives CSARETWSYEQYF.

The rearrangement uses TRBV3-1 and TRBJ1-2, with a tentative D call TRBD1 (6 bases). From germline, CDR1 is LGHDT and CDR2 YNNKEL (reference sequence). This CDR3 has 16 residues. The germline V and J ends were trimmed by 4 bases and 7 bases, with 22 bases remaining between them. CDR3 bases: TGTGCCAGCAGCCGTACTTCCAGAGGGGGATGGAGTGGCTACACCTTC. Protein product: CASSRTSRGGWSGYTF.

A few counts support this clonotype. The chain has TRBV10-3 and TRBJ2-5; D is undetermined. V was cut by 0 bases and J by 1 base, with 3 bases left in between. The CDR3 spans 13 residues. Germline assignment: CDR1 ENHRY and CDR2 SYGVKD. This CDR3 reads CAISESSQETQYF. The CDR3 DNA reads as TGTGCCATCAGTGAGTCGTCCCAAGAGACCCAGTACTTC.

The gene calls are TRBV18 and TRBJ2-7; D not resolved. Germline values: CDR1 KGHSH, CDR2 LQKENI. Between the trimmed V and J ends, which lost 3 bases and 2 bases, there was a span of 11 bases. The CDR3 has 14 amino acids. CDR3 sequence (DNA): TGTGCCAGCTCACCGGGCATACTAACCTACGAGCAGTACTTC. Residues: CASSPGILTYEQYF.